This is a list of T cell receptor beta chains from one sample in a study of blood T cell repertoires in COVID-19. Clones were read by immunoSEQ multiplex PCR, and TCRdb kept only the in-frame ones, dropping some. The data hold hundreds of thousands of clones, with about 91% observed a single time. Sequenced input: PBMCs or T cells enriched from blood (not recorded which). Every receptor here comes from a woman in her 40s with acute COVID-19. The CDR3 runs from the conserved cysteine through the conserved F or W. D genes are given only for firm matches. Only some rows state a clone size, as once, few, many or a class for expanded clones.

V	D	length	size	CDR3
TRBV24-1	NA	14	NA	CATSAGGSNQPQHF
TRBV10-3	NA	13	NA	CAISQGGEAGYTF
TRBV3-1/TRBV3-2	NA	17	NA	CASSQSLGDSTTGELFF
TRBV9	NA	12	NA	CASSARTSGYTF
TRBV7-2	NA	15	few	CASSFRGATNYGYTF
TRBV19	NA	13	NA	CATKGRRGEKLFF
TRBV5-8	TRBD1	12	once	CAIDRATGGYTF
TRBV19	NA	14	NA	CASSDRQIIYGYTF
TRBV5-8	NA	13	NA	CASSLDRNQPQHF
TRBV5-5	NA	14	NA	CASSVRVDPDTQYF
TRBV18	TRBD1	15	NA	CASSPDRIRDNEQFF
TRBV27	TRBD1	17	NA	CASSIRSGQGYNSPLHF
TRBV3-1/TRBV3-2	TRBD1	13	NA	CASSLDRQGVCFF
TRBV6-6	NA	14	NA	CASSYDGVTAEAFF
TRBV5-1	NA	17	NA	CASSSGFGESTNEKLFF
TRBV30	NA	12	once	CAWSVHNEKLFF
TRBV5-1	NA	13	NA	CASSLGQYYEQYF
TRBV10-1	NA	13	NA	CASSTQAGNEQFF
TRBV10-3	TRBD2	12	NA	CAIRAGGNEQFF
TRBV6-5	NA	13	NA	CASSYGQSTGYTF
TRBV5-1	TRBD1	15	NA	CASSLAGQGRSPLHF
TRBV29-1	TRBD1	15	NA	CSVVLQGALLYGYTF
TRBV6-5	NA	15	NA	CASSLKEFSNQPQHF
TRBV6-5	NA	13	NA	CASSGGANTEAFF
TRBV7-3	NA	13	NA	CASSPSVNTEAFF
TRBV19	TRBD1	15	NA	CASSIRTGKNYGYTF
TRBV7-2	NA	17	once	CASSQDGRAYYNSPLHF
TRBV7-8	NA	16	NA	CASSLRVAENTDTQYF
TRBV29-1	NA	12	NA	CSVGDTAEGYTF
TRBV7-9	NA	14	NA	CASSLVSGSTEAFF
TRBV5-6	NA	16	NA	CASSLRGWYGANVLTF
TRBV7-2	NA	13	NA	CASSSYSNTEAFF
TRBV5-1	NA	16	NA	CASSFSLIGTSGEQYF
TRBV5-4	TRBD2	14	NA	CASSLVAGGHEQFF
TRBV27	TRBD1	19	NA	CASSFAGGLAGRWSNEQFF
TRBV27	TRBD2	14	few	CASCRLAGTYEQYF
TRBV15	TRBD2	14	NA	CATSRGTSGSEQYF
TRBV7-9	NA	17	NA	CASSPRKEDRYGTEAFF
TRBV10-3	NA	13	NA	CATGDVSNYGYTF
TRBV18	NA	14	NA	CASSPSRDYNEQFF
TRBV6-5	NA	13	NA	CASSSRPLNEQFF
TRBV18	NA	15	NA	CASSPQPQGDNEQFF
TRBV30	TRBD2	14	NA	CAWSVSGSPDTQYF
TRBV6-5	NA	15	NA	CASRRAGLLEETQYF
TRBV28	NA	16	few	CASSKPPRQVGHGYTF
TRBV10-3	NA	14	NA	CAISPGGEGSPLHF
TRBV10-3	TRBD2	16	NA	CAISESVGGLEGVQFF
TRBV7-8	TRBD1	13	NA	CASSEDRDYGYTF
TRBV5-4	TRBD2	15	once	CASSPQREGNNEQFF
TRBV28	NA	16	NA	CASSSITSKVLDEQFF
TRBV15	NA	17	NA	CATSSISSFFRGNEQFF
TRBV3-1/TRBV3-2	TRBD2	15	few	CASRQLAGGPYEQYF
TRBV25-1	NA	14	NA	CAGCKPGANYGYTF